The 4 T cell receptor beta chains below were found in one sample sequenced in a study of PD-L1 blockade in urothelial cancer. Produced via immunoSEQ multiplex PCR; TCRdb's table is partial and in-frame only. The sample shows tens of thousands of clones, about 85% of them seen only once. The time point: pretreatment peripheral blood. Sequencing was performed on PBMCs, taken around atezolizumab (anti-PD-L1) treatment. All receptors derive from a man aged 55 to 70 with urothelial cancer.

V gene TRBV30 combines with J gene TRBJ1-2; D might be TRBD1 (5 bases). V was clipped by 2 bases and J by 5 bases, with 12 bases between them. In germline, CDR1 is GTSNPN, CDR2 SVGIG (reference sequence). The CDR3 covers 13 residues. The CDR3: CAWSSGNNYGYTF. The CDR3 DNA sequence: TGTGCCTGGAGTTCAGGGAACAATTATGGCTACACCTTC.

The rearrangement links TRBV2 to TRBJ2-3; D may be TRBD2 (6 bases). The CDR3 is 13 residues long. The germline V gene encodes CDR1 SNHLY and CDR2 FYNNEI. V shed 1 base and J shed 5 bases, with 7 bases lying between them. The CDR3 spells CASSEGREDTQYF. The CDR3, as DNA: TGTGCCAGCAGTGAAGGGCGGGAAGATACGCAGTATTTT.

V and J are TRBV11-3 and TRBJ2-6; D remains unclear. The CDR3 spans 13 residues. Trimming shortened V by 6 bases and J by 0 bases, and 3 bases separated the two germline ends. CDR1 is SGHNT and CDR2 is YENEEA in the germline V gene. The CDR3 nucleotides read TGTGCCAGCAGTCTCTCTGGGGCCAACGTCCTGACTTTC. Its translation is CASSLSGANVLTF.

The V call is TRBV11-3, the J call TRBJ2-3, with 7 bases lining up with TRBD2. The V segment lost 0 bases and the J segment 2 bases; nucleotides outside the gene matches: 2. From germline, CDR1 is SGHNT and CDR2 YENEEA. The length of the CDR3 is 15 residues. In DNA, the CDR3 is TGTGCCAGCAGCTTAGAGGGAGGGTCCACAGATACGCAGTATTTT. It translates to CASSLEGGSTDTQYF.